Sequencing of this TCR beta chain was carried out in a study of blood T cell repertoires in COVID-19. Per the authors' pipeline: Nucleated cell counts were estimated from reference gene primer amplification. Clones were sequenced by immunoSEQ multiplex PCR, and TCRdb holds only the in-frame ones, with some missing. V, J and clone size derive from that table, while D and trimming were established from the DNA sequence. This table has nearly 95,000 clones, 80% appearing once. V lost 4 bases and J lost 4, with 16 bases in between. The CDR3 sequence is 15 residues long. CDR1 and CDR2 from the germline V gene are MGHRA and YSYEKL.

This TCR derives from a human donor in a cohort sampled during active COVID-19. V gene TRBV4-1 combines with J gene TRBJ1-2; D may be TRBD1 (6 bases). The sample taken for sequencing was peripheral blood. The CDR3 here is CASSPPPGVGYGYTF. In DNA form, the CDR3 reads TGCGCCAGCAGCCCCCCCCCAGGGGTAGGCTATGGCTACACCTTC.